Here is one TCR beta chain with its context. No antigen is known for it. A single record per CDR3 protein comes from TCRdb applying MiXCR to the reads. Found here are hundreds of thousands of distinct CDR3 sequences, more than 25% of them singletons; the top ten hold around 15%. This record belongs to a study of T cell repertoires in cytomegalovirus infection. Overall study: Matching HLA type, along with CMV infection, was indicated by public TCR beta signatures.

Trimming pared 1 base from V and 6 bases from J, leaving 17 bases between. The CDR3 has 16 residues. Per germline, CDR1 MDHEN and CDR2 SYDVKM. The clonotype comes from a human donor in good health (CMV status not recorded). Some clones in this sample may be carry-over from other donors' samples. The rearrangement links TRBV28 to TRBJ2-3; a possible D gene is TRBD2 (7 bases). This specimen was cultured CD8+ T cells from PBMCs, taken from culture after CMV antigen stimulation. In DNA form, the CDR3 reads TGTGCCAGCAGTTTATATCCGGGGGGCGACTCGGATACGCAGTATTTT. Protein product: CASSLYPGGDSDTQYF.